These T cell receptor beta chains were read from a single sample in a study of T cell changes during pregnancy in multiple sclerosis. Here immunoSEQ multiplex PCR was the method, and the copy in TCRdb shows in-frame clones only, minus some. The top ten clones hold roughly 0.6% of a sample with tens of thousands of clones, about 88% of them seen once. The sample was CD4+ T cells from peripheral blood mononuclear cells, taken in the first trimester of pregnancy. These receptors originate from a female donor with multiple sclerosis, enrolled in a pregnancy study. CDR3s include the opening cysteine and the closing phenylalanine or tryptophan.

TRBJ1-4,TRBV28,CASSLGDRTNEKLFF
TRBJ2-2,TRBV5-8,CASSIHRGGELFF
TRBJ1-2,TRBV27,CASRNSGTEKGYTF
TRBJ1-1,TRBV30,CAWNRGGGEAFF
TRBJ1-1,TRBV16,CASSLQMNTEAFF
TRBJ1-3,TRBV30,CAWSVLKTGRGNTIYF
TRBJ1-1,TRBV5-1,CASSLDGDRGAEAFF
TRBJ2-7,TRBV9,CASSVSALSSYEQYF
TRBJ2-5,TRBV7-8,CASSPFPTSGAQETQYF
TRBJ2-1,TRBV5-8,CASSLGTSDHNEQFF
TRBJ2-7,TRBV28,CASSTSDRGRYEQYF
TRBJ1-5,TRBV28,CASSFSDRFRNQPQHF
TRBJ2-5,TRBV7-6,CASSLAAAGGFQETQYF
TRBJ2-3,TRBV2,CASSEASTDTQYF
TRBJ2-1,TRBV30,CAWSVSRGAYNEQFF
TRBJ1-4,TRBV5-1,CASSLGGSANEKLFF
TRBJ2-7,TRBV28,CASSYVGQGAYEQYF
TRBJ1-1,TRBV10-2,CASTGRDRGGTEAFF
TRBJ1-1,TRBV18,CASSPGGGANTEAFF
TRBJ1-3,TRBV6-5,CASTNGNTIYF
TRBJ1-1,TRBV20-1,CTEAGAEAFF
TRBJ1-2,TRBV5-1,CASSHRDRGVWGYTF
TRBJ2-3,TRBV9,CASSMTGTRGDTQYF
TRBJ2-7,TRBV27,CASSLSSGRAGYF
TRBJ2-2,TRBV5-8,CASSSGLLNTGELFF
TRBJ2-1,TRBV6-5,CASSYSGGRNNEQFF
TRBJ2-7,TRBV6-5,CASRFAYEQYF
TRBJ2-1,TRBV30,CAIGQNLYNEQFF
TRBJ1-5,TRBV7-7,CASSPPGQGEYLANQPQHF
TRBJ2-7,TRBV27,CASSLRDRDYEQYF
TRBJ1-1,TRBV4-1,CASSHRGTNRGTEAFF
TRBJ2-7,TRBV4-1,CASSQDPGQGNHEQYF
TRBJ2-3,TRBV2,CASSEGAGGTDTQYF
TRBJ2-7,TRBV7-9,CASSLSPTYEQYF
TRBJ1-5,TRBV28,CASTFDNRNQPQHF
TRBJ2-2,TRBV5-1,CASSLGAINTGELFF
TRBJ1-2,TRBV27,CASSEGQHTYGYTF
TRBJ2-7,TRBV11-3,CASSFTGGGEQYF
TRBJ2-3,TRBV28,CASSAGTSGSRDTQYF
TRBJ2-7,TRBV27,CASSLSGRPNEQYF
TRBJ2-4,TRBV11-2,CASSWTGENIQYF
TRBJ1-1,TRBV11-2,CASSLGGGGEAFF
TRBJ2-3,TRBV28,CASSLFHRGPTDTQYF
TRBJ2-3,TRBV6-6,CASSTRLASRTDTQYF
TRBJ2-1,TRBV9,CASSPSGWTYNEQFF
TRBJ2-7,TRBV28,CASSLKGGGYEQYF
TRBJ2-2,TRBV28,CASSSPDRVGGELFF
TRBJ2-3,TRBV19,CASNPGQGTDTQYF
TRBJ2-7,TRBV28,CASSPVTSGSHEQYF
TRBJ2-5,TRBV29-1,CSVSDSQETQYF
TRBJ2-2,TRBV7-3,CASSSGQGFPGELFF
TRBJ1-4,TRBV9,CASSAPGPREKLFF